Listed here are 16 T cell receptor beta chains from one sample, sequenced in a study of control samples from healthy donors and cancer patients. Repertoires were generated with immunoSEQ multiplex PCR, while TCRdb's copy carries only in-frame clones and drops some. The sample comprises roughly 180,000 clones, 90% to 95% of which are singletons, and 1.1% to 1.5% rests with the top ten. Source material: blood. The source is a woman under 30 in good health.

V usage is TRBV19 and J usage is TRBJ1-1; D perhaps matches TRBD1 (5 bases). There are 15 residues in the CDR3. Germline V CDR1 and CDR2: LNHDA, SQIVND (reference sequence). The V end was cut by 7 bases, the J end by 1 base, with 16 bases between. CDR3 DNA sequence: TGTGCCAGTAAGCGAACTCCTCAGGGGAACACTGAAGCTTTCTTT. Translation: CASKRTPQGNTEAFF.

The CDR3 DNA reads TGTGCCATTCGCCGTTTTTCGAACACTGAAGCTTTCTTT. Encoded protein: CAIRRFSNTEAFF. The gene calls are TRBV12-3 or TRBV12-4 and TRBJ1-1; the D is unclear. The CDR3 contains 13 residues. Trimming removed 10 bases at V and 1 base at J, with 13 bases between.

A single count supports this clone. The chain recombines TRBV5-4 with TRBJ2-7; D may correspond to TRBD1 or TRBD2 (5 bases each). V was cut by 2 bases and J by 8 bases, with 20 bases left in between. The CDR3 sequence is 15 residues long. The germline CDR1 and CDR2 sequences are SGHNT and YYREEE (reference sequence). CDR3 loop: CASSLSRRTPDQQYF. CDR3 in DNA: TGTGCCAGCAGCTTATCTCGGAGGACACCCGACCAGCAGTACTTC.

The chain joins TRBV3-1 (or the pseudogene TRBV3-2) to TRBJ2-5; TRBD1 is a possible D gene (6 bases). Trimming stripped 1 base from V and 12 bases from J, with 12 bases between. This CDR3 spans 12 amino acids. The V gene's germline CDR1 is LGHDT and CDR2 YNNKEL (reference sequence). The CDR3 region is CASSQGLAGEYF. DNA for the CDR3: TGTGCCAGCAGCCAAGGGTTGGCAGGGGAGTACTTC.

This clone showed up just a few times. CDR3 in DNA: TGTGCCAGTAGTATTGCCAGCCTCCTTACAGATACGCAGTATTTT. Protein: CASSIASLLTDTQYF. This chain connects TRBV19 to TRBJ2-3, with D uncertain. Germline loops: CDR1 LNHDA, CDR2 SQIVND (reference sequence). Trimming left V 3 bases short and J 3 bases short, with 13 bases between. This CDR3 is 15 amino acids long.

The V and J genes are TRBV4-3 and TRBJ1-1; D may be TRBD1 (5 bases). Germline V lookup: CDR1 LGHNA, CDR2 YSLEER. The CDR3 runs 13 residues. V was shortened by 3 bases and J by 1 base, with 6 bases between the two germline ends. The CDR3 loop is CASSQTENTEAFF. In DNA form, the CDR3 reads TGCGCCAGCAGCCAGACAGAGAACACTGAAGCTTTCTTT.

V gene TRBV3-1 (or the pseudogene TRBV3-2) combines with J gene TRBJ1-2; 7 positions match TRBD1. CDR1 LGHDT and CDR2 YNNKEL come from the germline V gene (reference sequence). The CDR3 spans 13 residues. V shed 5 bases, J shed 7 bases, and the junction held 7 bases outside the gene matches. In nucleotides, the CDR3 is TGTGCCAGCAGCGATCGGACAGGCGGTGGCTACACCTTC. This codes for CASSDRTGGGYTF.

The count of this clone is one. DNA for the CDR3: TGTGCCAGCAGTTCCGGACAGGGGGCTGAAGCTTTCTTT. Translating gives CASSSGQGAEAFF. V usage is TRBV6-5 and J usage is TRBJ1-1, with 10 bases lining up with TRBD1. The CDR3 has 13 residues. CDR1 is MNHEY and CDR2 is SVGAGI in the germline V gene. The J segment lost 6 bases and the V segment lost 4 bases, leaving 2 bases of the junction unmatched.

This chain links TRBV6-6 with TRBJ2-1; 9 bases fit TRBD2. Germline V gene data show CDR1 as MNHNY and CDR2 as SVGAGI (reference sequence). Trimming took 7 bases from V and 0 from J; bases not matched to a gene: 7. The CDR3 length is 16 residues. CDR3 in amino acids: CASTPGLASSYNEQFF. The DNA for the CDR3 is TGTGCCAGCACCCCCGGACTAGCGAGCTCCTACAATGAGCAGTTCTTC.

CDR3 bases: TGTGCCAGCAGCAAAATCAGGCTGGGCCTTGAGTTCCACCGGGATCTTACGGATTCCTACGAGCAGTACTTC. It encodes CASSKIRLGLEFHRDLTDSYEQYF. The V gene is TRBV21-1, the J gene TRBJ2-7; TRBD2 reflects the table's D call only, with no check against the DNA. TRBV21-1 is a documented pseudogene. The length of the CDR3 is 24 residues.

The chain recombines TRBV24-1 with TRBJ1-1; a weak D match, TRBD1 (5 bases). The germline V gene has CDR1 KGHDR and CDR2 SFDVKD. Trimming cost V 3 bases and J 10 bases, with 8 bases left between them. This CDR3 spans 11 amino acids. CDR3 DNA sequence: TGTGCCACCAGTGATGTGGGACGAGCTTTCTTT. It specifies CATSDVGRAFF.

This sequence joins TRBV3-1 (or the pseudogene TRBV3-2) and TRBJ2-2; D possibly corresponds to TRBD2 (6 bases). This CDR3 contains 15 residues. Germline CDR1 reads LGHDT; CDR2 reads YNNKEL (reference sequence). Trimming removed 3 bases from V and 4 bases from J, with 12 bases in between. CDR3 in DNA: TGTGCCAGCAGCCACTGGGAGGCCGGCACCGGGGAGCTGTTTTTT. As protein: CASSHWEAGTGELFF.

The chain is built from TRBV7-9 and TRBJ2-3, with TRBD1 as a possible D gene (5 bases). V lost 3 bases, J lost 1 base, and 23 bases lay in between. The CDR3 spans 19 residues. Germline loops: CDR1 SEHNR, CDR2 FQNEAQ (reference sequence). CDR3 DNA sequence: TGTGCCAGCAGCTTCAAAAGGGGTGTACCAGGTACGGGCACAGATACGCAGTATTTT. Its protein is CASSFKRGVPGTGTDTQYF.

The J gene is TRBJ1-3, the V gene TRBV6-6, with D perhaps matching TRBD1 (5 bases). The CDR3 loop spans 14 amino acids. Trimming removed 7 bases at V and 0 bases at J, with 10 bases between. From germline, CDR1 is MNHNY and CDR2 SVGAGI (reference sequence). CDR3 protein: CASIGVGSGNTIYF. As DNA, the CDR3 is TGTGCCAGCATAGGGGTTGGCTCTGGAAACACCATATATTTT.

In DNA form, the CDR3 reads TGTGCCAGCAGTTTCTCAGGGGCGAGGGACTATGGCTACACCTTC. The encoded protein is CASSFSGARDYGYTF. The chain links TRBV27 to TRBJ1-2; TRBD1 is a possible D gene (6 bases). This CDR3 spans 15 amino acids. The germline CDR1 and CDR2 sequences are MNHEY and SMNVEV (reference sequence). V was cut by 3 bases and J by 3 bases, with 14 bases left in between.

The J gene is TRBJ1-5, the V gene TRBV12-3 or TRBV12-4; no clear D. Trimming removed 2 bases at V and 4 bases at J, with 6 bases between. The CDR3 contains 13 residues. CDR3 loop: CASSLFLNQPQHF. In DNA, the CDR3 is TGTGCCAGCAGTTTATTTCTGAATCAGCCCCAGCATTTT.